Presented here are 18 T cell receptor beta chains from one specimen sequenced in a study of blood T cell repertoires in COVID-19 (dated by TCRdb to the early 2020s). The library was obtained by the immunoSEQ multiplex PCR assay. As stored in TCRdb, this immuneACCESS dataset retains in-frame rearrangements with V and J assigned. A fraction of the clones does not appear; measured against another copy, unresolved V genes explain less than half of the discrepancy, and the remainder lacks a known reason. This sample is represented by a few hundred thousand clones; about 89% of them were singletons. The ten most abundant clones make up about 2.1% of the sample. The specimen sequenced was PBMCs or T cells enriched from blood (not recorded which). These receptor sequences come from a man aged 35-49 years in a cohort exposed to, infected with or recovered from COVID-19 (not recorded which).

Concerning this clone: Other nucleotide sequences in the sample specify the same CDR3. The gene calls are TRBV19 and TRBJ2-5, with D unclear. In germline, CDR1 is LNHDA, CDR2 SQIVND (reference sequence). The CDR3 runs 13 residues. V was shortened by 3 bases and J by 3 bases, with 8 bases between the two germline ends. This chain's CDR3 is CASSINREETQYF. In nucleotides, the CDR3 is TGTGCCAGTAGTATTAACCGGGAAGAGACCCAGTACTTC.

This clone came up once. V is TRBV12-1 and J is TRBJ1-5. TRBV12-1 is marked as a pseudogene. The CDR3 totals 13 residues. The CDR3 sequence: CASPILKDQPQHF. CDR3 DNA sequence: TGTGCCAGCCCTATCCTCAAAGATCAGCCCCAGCATTTT.

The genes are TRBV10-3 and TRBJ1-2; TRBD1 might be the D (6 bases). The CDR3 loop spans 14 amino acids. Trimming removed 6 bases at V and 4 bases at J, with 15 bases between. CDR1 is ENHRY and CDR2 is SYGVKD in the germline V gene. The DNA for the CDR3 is TGTGCCATCAGCCCCTGGACAGCTGGCTATGGCTACACCTTC. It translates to CAISPWTAGYGYTF.

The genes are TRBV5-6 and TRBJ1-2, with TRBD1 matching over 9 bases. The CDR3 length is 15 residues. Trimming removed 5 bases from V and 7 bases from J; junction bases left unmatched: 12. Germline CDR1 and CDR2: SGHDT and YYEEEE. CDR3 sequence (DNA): TGTGCCAGCAGGATATGGGACAGGGACACAGGTGGCTACACCTTC. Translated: CASRIWDRDTGGYTF.

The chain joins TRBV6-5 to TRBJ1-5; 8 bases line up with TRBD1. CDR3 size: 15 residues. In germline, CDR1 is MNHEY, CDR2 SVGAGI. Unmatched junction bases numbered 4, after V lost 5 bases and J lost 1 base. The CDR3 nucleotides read TGTGCCAGCAGTCCTCGGACAGGGAGCAATCAGCCCCAGCATTTT. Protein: CASSPRTGSNQPQHF.

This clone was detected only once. The CDR3 DNA reads TGTGCCAGCAGTCTTCGGACTAATGAAAAACTGTTTTTT. Residues: CASSLRTNEKLFF. The rearrangement links TRBV28 to TRBJ1-4; no clear D gene. Trimming pared 5 bases from V and 2 bases from J, leaving 6 bases between. CDR1 is MDHEN, CDR2 SYDVKM, per germline. The CDR3 is 13 residues long.

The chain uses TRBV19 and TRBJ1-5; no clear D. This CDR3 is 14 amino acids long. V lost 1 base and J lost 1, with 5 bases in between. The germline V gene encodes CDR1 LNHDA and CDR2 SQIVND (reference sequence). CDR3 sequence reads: CASSIGGSNQPQHF. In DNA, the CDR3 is TGTGCCAGTAGTATAGGCGGCAGCAATCAGCCCCAGCATTTT.

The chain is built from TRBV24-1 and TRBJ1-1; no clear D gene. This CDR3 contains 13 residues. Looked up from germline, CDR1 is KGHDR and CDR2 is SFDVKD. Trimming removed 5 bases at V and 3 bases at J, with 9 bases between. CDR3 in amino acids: CATSADGDTEAFF. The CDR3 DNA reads TGTGCCACCAGTGCGGACGGGGACACTGAAGCTTTCTTT.

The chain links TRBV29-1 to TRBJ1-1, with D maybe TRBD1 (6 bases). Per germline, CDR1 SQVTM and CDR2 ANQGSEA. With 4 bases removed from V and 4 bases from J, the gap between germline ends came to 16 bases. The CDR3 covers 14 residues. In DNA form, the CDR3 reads TGCAGCGTTGCACAACAGGGAATTGGCACTGAAGCTTTCTTT. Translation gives CSVAQQGIGTEAFF.

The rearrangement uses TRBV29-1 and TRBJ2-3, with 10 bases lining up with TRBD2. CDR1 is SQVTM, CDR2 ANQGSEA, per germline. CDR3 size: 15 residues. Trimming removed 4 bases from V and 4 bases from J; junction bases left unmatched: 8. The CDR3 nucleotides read TGCAGCGTTGCCCCTAGCGGGAGCTCCCCAGATACGCAGTATTTT. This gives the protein CSVAPSGSSPDTQYF.

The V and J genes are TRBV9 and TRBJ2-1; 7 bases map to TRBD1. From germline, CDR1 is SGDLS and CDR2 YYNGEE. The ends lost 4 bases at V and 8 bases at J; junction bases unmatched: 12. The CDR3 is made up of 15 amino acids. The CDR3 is CASSTTGDFMDEQFF. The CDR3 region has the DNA TGTGCCAGCAGCACTACAGGGGATTTTATGGATGAGCAGTTCTTC.

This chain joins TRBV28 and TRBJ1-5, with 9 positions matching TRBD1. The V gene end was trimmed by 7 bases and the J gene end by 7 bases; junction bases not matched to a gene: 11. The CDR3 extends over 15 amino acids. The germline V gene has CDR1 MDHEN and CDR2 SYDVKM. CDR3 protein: CASTGTGGARQPQHF. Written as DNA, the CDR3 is TGTGCCAGCACCGGAACAGGGGGCGCGCGGCAGCCCCAGCATTTT. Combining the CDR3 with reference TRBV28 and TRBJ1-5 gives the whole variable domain DVKVTQSSRYLVKRTGEKVFLECVQDMDHENMFWYRQDPGLGLRLIYFSYDVKMKEKGDIPEGYSVSREKKERFSLILESASTNQTSMYLCASTGTGGARQPQHFGDGTRLSIL.

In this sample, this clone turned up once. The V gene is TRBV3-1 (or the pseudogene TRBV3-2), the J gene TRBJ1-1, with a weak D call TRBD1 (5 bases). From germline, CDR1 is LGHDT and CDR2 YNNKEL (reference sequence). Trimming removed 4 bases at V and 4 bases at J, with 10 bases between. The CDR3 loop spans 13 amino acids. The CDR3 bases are TGTGCCAGCAGCCGCGGGGGGAGCACTGAAGCTTTCTTT. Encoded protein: CASSRGGSTEAFF.

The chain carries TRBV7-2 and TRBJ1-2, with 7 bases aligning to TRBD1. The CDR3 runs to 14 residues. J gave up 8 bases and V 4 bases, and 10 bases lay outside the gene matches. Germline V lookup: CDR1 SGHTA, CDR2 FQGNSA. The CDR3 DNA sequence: TGTGCCAGCAGCTACAACAGGGGAAAGAGAGGCTACACCTTC. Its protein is CASSYNRGKRGYTF.

The CDR3 sequence is CASSDGTRSSYEQYF. In DNA, the CDR3 is TGCGCCAGCAGTGACGGGACTAGAAGCTCCTACGAGCAGTACTTC. The chain is built from TRBV10-1 and TRBJ2-7; TRBD2 matches at 8 bases. CDR1 is WNHNN, CDR2 SYGVQD, per germline (reference sequence). V gave up 3 bases and J gave up 0 bases; unmatched junction bases: 4. The CDR3 loop spans 15 amino acids.

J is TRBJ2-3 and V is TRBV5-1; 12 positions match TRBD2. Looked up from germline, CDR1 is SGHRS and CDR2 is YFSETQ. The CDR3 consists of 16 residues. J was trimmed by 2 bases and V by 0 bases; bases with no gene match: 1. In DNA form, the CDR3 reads TGCGCCAGCAGCTTGGGGACTAGCGGGGTCACAGATACGCAGTATTTT. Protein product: CASSLGTSGVTDTQYF. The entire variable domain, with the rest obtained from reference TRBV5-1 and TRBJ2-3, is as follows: KAGVTQTPRYLIKTRGQQVTLSCSPISGHRSVSWYQQTPGQGLQFLFEYFSETQRNKGNFPGRFSGRQFSNSRSEMNVSTLELGDSALYLCASSLGTSGVTDTQYFGPGTRLTVL.

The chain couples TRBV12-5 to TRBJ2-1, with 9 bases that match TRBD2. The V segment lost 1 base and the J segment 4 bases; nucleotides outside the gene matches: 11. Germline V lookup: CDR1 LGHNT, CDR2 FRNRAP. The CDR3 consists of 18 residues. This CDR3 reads CASGLGRSGLAGYNEQFF. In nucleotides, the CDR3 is TGTGCTAGTGGTTTGGGCAGGTCGGGTCTAGCGGGATACAATGAGCAGTTCTTC.

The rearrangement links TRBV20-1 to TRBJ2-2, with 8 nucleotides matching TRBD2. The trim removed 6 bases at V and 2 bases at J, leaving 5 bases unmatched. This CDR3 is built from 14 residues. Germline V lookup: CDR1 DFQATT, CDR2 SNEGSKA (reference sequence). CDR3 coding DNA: TGCAGTGCGAGTAGCGGGACTAACACCGGGGAGCTGTTTTTT. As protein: CSASSGTNTGELFF.